A selection of T cell receptor beta chains follows, all from one sample in a study of T cell responses to AZD1222 COVID-19 vaccine. Method: immunoSEQ multiplex PCR; TCRdb's copy keeps in-frame clones and lacks some. The sample comprises about 180,000 clones, about 93% of which are singletons, and 1.5% to 2% rests with the top ten. This specimen was peripheral blood, taken 28 days after the second AZD1222 dose. These receptors originate from an adult who received the AZD1222 COVID-19 vaccine. Each CDR3 is given with its conserved first and last residue. Fields, in order: J gene, D gene, clone size, V gene, CDR3 DNA, CDR3 protein. The D gene is left open where the match is weak. For some rows the clone size is stated as once, few or many, or as a class when expanded; others skip it.

TRBJ1-1	NA	NA	TRBV7-2	TGTGCCAGCAGCTTAGACCAGAACACTGAAGCTTTCTTT	CASSLDQNTEAFF
TRBJ2-3	TRBD2	NA	TRBV6-2/TRBV6-3	TGTGCCAGCAGTTACTCGCCTAGCGGGGGGGCCCCCACAGATACGCAGTATTTT	CASSYSPSGGAPTDTQYF
TRBJ1-5	TRBD1	NA	TRBV7-9	TGTGCCAGCAGCCAGGACAGGGTTAGCAATCAGCCCCAGCATTTT	CASSQDRVSNQPQHF
TRBJ1-3	NA	NA	TRBV19	TGTGCCAGTATGGGGTTTGAACGAAACACCATATATTTT	CASMGFERNTIYF
TRBJ2-1	NA	NA	TRBV10-2	TGCGCCAGCAGTGAGTCACCCGGGCCCTACAATGAGCAGTTCTTC	CASSESPGPYNEQFF
TRBJ2-3	TRBD1	NA	TRBV9	TGTGCCAGCAGCCCGAACTCCGACAGGGGGCGTCCAGATACGCAGTATTTT	CASSPNSDRGRPDTQYF
TRBJ2-7	TRBD1	NA	TRBV5-4	TGTGCCAGCAGCCTCGGACAGGGGAGCTTCTACGAGCAGTACTTC	CASSLGQGSFYEQYF
TRBJ1-2	TRBD1	NA	TRBV19	TGTGCCAGTAGTATAGGACAGGGAACTTACTATGGCTACACCTTC	CASSIGQGTYYGYTF
TRBJ2-7	NA	NA	TRBV19	TGTGCCAGTAGTATAGAGGGCAGGACTTACGAGCAGTACTTC	CASSIEGRTYEQYF
TRBJ2-7	NA	NA	TRBV5-1	TGCGCCAGCAGCGTGAACGGGGTGAGCTCCTACGAGCAGTACTTC	CASSVNGVSSYEQYF
TRBJ2-5	TRBD2	once	TRBV7-2	TGTGCCAGCAGCTTAGCTCCTCGATGGGCTAGCGGACAAGAGACCCAGTACTTC	CASSLAPRWASGQETQYF
TRBJ2-1	NA	NA	TRBV24-1	TGTGCCACCAGTGCGCCGGGAGAACATTACAATGAGCAGTTCTTC	CATSAPGEHYNEQFF
TRBJ2-7	NA	NA	TRBV15	TGTGCCACCAGCAGAGAACTTTCTACTCCCTACGAGCAGTACTTC	CATSRELSTPYEQYF
TRBJ2-1	NA	NA	TRBV7-9	TGTGCCAGCAGCCAAGGGAAGGGCAATGAGCAGTTCTTC	CASSQGKGNEQFF
TRBJ1-1	NA	NA	TRBV19	TGTGCCAGTAGTCACGAGGCGAACACTGAAGCTTTCTTT	CASSHEANTEAFF
TRBJ1-2	TRBD1	NA	TRBV18	TGTGCCAGCTCACCAGGTGAAGGGGGCGCGAATGGCTACACCTTC	CASSPGEGGANGYTF
TRBJ1-1	NA	NA	TRBV14	TGTGCCAGCAGCCAAGATAGTACAGCCACTGAAGCTTTCTTT	CASSQDSTATEAFF
TRBJ1-2	NA	NA	TRBV27	TGTGCCAGCAGTCCCACGGGGAACTATGGCTACACCTTC	CASSPTGNYGYTF
TRBJ2-7	TRBD2	many	TRBV29-1	TGCAGCGTTGAGAAAGGTACTAGCGGGGCCTACGAGCAGTACTTC	CSVEKGTSGAYEQYF
TRBJ1-1	NA	NA	TRBV7-2	TGTGCCAGCAGCTTAAGGCCAAAAGCTTTCTTT	CASSLRPKAFF
TRBJ1-4	TRBD1	NA	TRBV6-2/TRBV6-3	TGTGCCAGCAGTGACAGGGGGCTGAAACTGTTTTTT	CASSDRGLKLFF
TRBJ1-1	NA	NA	TRBV7-3	TGTGCCAGCAGCTTATCATCCGGGAACACTGAAGCTTTCTTT	CASSLSSGNTEAFF
TRBJ1-3	NA	NA	TRBV7-9	TGTGCCAGCAGCTTAGGGCCAATCTCTGGAAACACCATATATTTT	CASSLGPISGNTIYF
TRBJ2-3	TRBD2	NA	TRBV30	TGTGCCTGGACCGATGGAGCGGGGACAGATACGCAGTATTTT	CAWTDGAGTDTQYF
TRBJ2-2	NA	NA	TRBV28	TGTGCCAGCAGAAAGACAGATACCGGGGAGCTGTTTTTT	CASRKTDTGELFF
TRBJ1-3	NA	NA	TRBV7-8	TGTGCCAGCAGCTTAGTGGAGGGGGGGATAATTGGGAACACCATATATTTT	CASSLVEGGIIGNTIYF
TRBJ1-1	NA	NA	TRBV5-6	TGTGCCAGCAGCTTCCTGACAGGGAACACTGAAGCTTTCTTT	CASSFLTGNTEAFF
TRBJ2-7	TRBD1	NA	TRBV6-5	TGTGCCAGCAGTACCGACAGGGGGCAAGGCGAGCAGTACTTC	CASSTDRGQGEQYF
TRBJ1-2	NA	NA	TRBV20-1	TGCAGTGCTAGTCTGGACCGGTATGGCTACACCTTC	CSASLDRYGYTF
TRBJ1-1	NA	NA	TRBV19	TGTGCCAGTAGTATGGGCAGATTCATGAACACTGAAGCTTTCTTT	CASSMGRFMNTEAFF
TRBJ2-3	NA	NA	TRBV6-2/TRBV6-3	TGTGCCAGCAGTTACTGGGGAGATACGCAGTATTTT	CASSYWGDTQYF
TRBJ2-1	TRBD2	NA	TRBV11-2	TGTGCCAGCAGAGACGAGGGCGGGAGAGGCAATGAGCAGTTCTTC	CASRDEGGRGNEQFF
TRBJ2-3	NA	NA	TRBV18	TGTGCCAGCTCACCACCTAACGGGGGCACAGATACGCAGTATTTT	CASSPPNGGTDTQYF
TRBJ2-7	NA	NA	TRBV2	TGTGCCAGCAGTATAGACACCGGTATCTACGAGCAGTACTTC	CASSIDTGIYEQYF
TRBJ2-7	NA	NA	TRBV28	TGTGCCAGCATCCCTACTTGGAGGGGGAGCTCCTACGAGCAGTACTTC	CASIPTWRGSSYEQYF
TRBJ2-3	NA	NA	TRBV7-7	TGTGCCAGCAGCTTAGCGGAGGCAGATACGCAGTATTTT	CASSLAEADTQYF
TRBJ2-1	TRBD2	NA	TRBV7-2	TGTGCCAGCAGCTTATTGCTAGCGGGAGGGTCCTACAATGAGCAGTTCTTC	CASSLLLAGGSYNEQFF
TRBJ2-1	TRBD2	NA	TRBV11-1	TGTGCCAGCAGCTGGGGACTAGCGGGGGGGTACAATGAGCAGTTCTTC	CASSWGLAGGYNEQFF
TRBJ1-4	NA	NA	TRBV4-3	TGCGCCAGCAGCCAAGATCGGGGCAGGGGATGGGCAACTAATGAAAAACTGTTTTTT	CASSQDRGRGWATNEKLFF